This T cell receptor beta chain originates from a study of cytomegalovirus exposure and HLA in healthy donors. CDR1 ENHRY and CDR2 SYGVKD come from the germline V gene. CDR3 length: 15 residues. The V gene lost 6 bases and the J gene lost 0 bases, with 12 bases spanning the gap. In the PCR, 60 Vbeta and 13 Jbeta primers were used. Repertoires were generated with immunoSEQ multiplex PCR, while TCRdb's copy carries only in-frame clones and drops some. The sample holds 150,000 to 160,000 clones, about 76% seen once. As to this clone: Its antigen is as yet unknown.

Overall study findings and caveats: Researchers counted some 150 TCR beta chains as cytomegalovirus-associated.

The sample was PBMCs. This rearrangement joins TRBV10-3 to TRBJ1-3; D call uncertain. The sequence was obtained from a man aged 25-40 years in good health and CMV-seropositive. The DNA for the CDR3 is TGTGCCATCAGGTACGAACAAGTCTCTGGAAACACCATATATTTT. Its translation is CAIRYEQVSGNTIYF.